A selection of T cell receptor beta chains follows, all from one sample in a study of T cell responses to AZD1222 COVID-19 vaccine. Using immunoSEQ multiplex PCR, the repertoire was profiled, and TCRdb retains in-frame clones only, with some absent. The table has about 180,000 clones, around nine tenths seen once; the top ten hold less than 0.55%. The sequenced sample was peripheral blood, obtained on day 0 of AZD1222 vaccination. Receptors were obtained from an adult in good health. Both conserved end residues are part of each CDR3. D genes are given only for firm matches. Size tells how often a clone was seen (once, few, many) or the class of an expanded clone, and some rows leave it out.

j_gene: TRBJ2-3
d_gene: .
v_gene: TRBV7-2
abundance: .
CDR3nt: TGTGCCAGCAGCTCGCCGGGGGGCTATGGCACAGATACGCAGTATTTT
CDR3aa: CASSSPGGYGTDTQYF

j_gene: TRBJ2-5
d_gene: .
v_gene: TRBV5-1
abundance: .
CDR3nt: TGCGCCAGCAGACGCGGGACATACGGGGAGACCCAGTACTTC
CDR3aa: CASRRGTYGETQYF

j_gene: TRBJ2-2
d_gene: .
v_gene: TRBV5-5
abundance: .
CDR3nt: TGTGCCAGCAGCTTACTCTCCACAGAGTCCACCGGGGAGCTGTTTTTT
CDR3aa: CASSLLSTESTGELFF

j_gene: TRBJ1-2
d_gene: TRBD1
v_gene: TRBV28
abundance: few
CDR3nt: TGTGCCAGCAGTTTGTACTACCGGGACAGCTATGGCTACACCTTC
CDR3aa: CASSLYYRDSYGYTF

j_gene: TRBJ2-3
d_gene: TRBD2
v_gene: TRBV6-2/TRBV6-3
abundance: .
CDR3nt: TGTGCCAGCAGTTCGGGACTAGCAACAGATACGCAGTATTTT
CDR3aa: CASSSGLATDTQYF

j_gene: TRBJ1-2
d_gene: .
v_gene: TRBV28
abundance: .
CDR3nt: TGTGCCAGCAGTCACGCCTATGGCTACACCTTC
CDR3aa: CASSHAYGYTF

j_gene: TRBJ1-1
d_gene: .
v_gene: TRBV6-1
abundance: .
CDR3nt: TGTGCCAGCAGTGAAGCAACCGGGTACACTGAAGCTTTCTTT
CDR3aa: CASSEATGYTEAFF

j_gene: TRBJ2-7
d_gene: .
v_gene: TRBV6-2/TRBV6-3
abundance: .
CDR3nt: TGTGCCAGCAGCCGCCGGGACCACTCCTACGAGCAGTACTTC
CDR3aa: CASSRRDHSYEQYF

j_gene: TRBJ2-7
d_gene: .
v_gene: TRBV6-6
abundance: once
CDR3nt: TGTGCCAGCAGTTACTCTCGGGTTTACGAGCAGTACTTC
CDR3aa: CASSYSRVYEQYF

j_gene: TRBJ2-5
d_gene: TRBD1
v_gene: TRBV7-3
abundance: .
CDR3nt: TGTGCCAGCAGCTTTACAGGGGGAACGAGGGAGACCCAGTACTTC
CDR3aa: CASSFTGGTRETQYF

j_gene: TRBJ1-2
d_gene: TRBD1
v_gene: TRBV30
abundance: .
CDR3nt: TGTGCCTCCGGGGTAGGGACAGGGTCTAACTATGGCTACACCTTC
CDR3aa: CASGVGTGSNYGYTF

j_gene: TRBJ1-1
d_gene: .
v_gene: TRBV10-1
abundance: .
CDR3nt: TGCGCCAGCAGTGAGGATGGAAGGGGTATATCTGAAGCTTTCTTT
CDR3aa: CASSEDGRGISEAFF

j_gene: TRBJ2-1
d_gene: .
v_gene: TRBV5-1
abundance: .
CDR3nt: TGCGCCAGCAGTAGAGCGCAGGACTACAATGAGCAGTTCTTC
CDR3aa: CASSRAQDYNEQFF

j_gene: TRBJ1-2
d_gene: .
v_gene: TRBV5-4
abundance: .
CDR3nt: TGTGCCAGCAGCCCCCCAGGCAGGGCAAGTCTCTCTAACTATGGCTACACCTTC
CDR3aa: CASSPPGRASLSNYGYTF

j_gene: TRBJ1-1
d_gene: TRBD1
v_gene: TRBV5-5
abundance: few
CDR3nt: TGTGCCAGCAGCTTGGCAGGGGGCGTCTTCGCCACTGAAGCTTTCTTT
CDR3aa: CASSLAGGVFATEAFF

j_gene: TRBJ1-1
d_gene: .
v_gene: TRBV9
abundance: .
CDR3nt: TGTGCCAGCAGCGTCCCCGGGGGTGAAGCTTTCTTT
CDR3aa: CASSVPGGEAFF

j_gene: TRBJ2-3
d_gene: TRBD2
v_gene: TRBV3-1/TRBV3-2
abundance: .
CDR3nt: TGTGCCAGCAGCCCGATAGGGACTAGCGGTATCACAGATACGCAGTATTTT
CDR3aa: CASSPIGTSGITDTQYF

j_gene: TRBJ2-1
d_gene: TRBD2
v_gene: TRBV6-5
abundance: .
CDR3nt: TGTGCCAGCAGCATAGGGGAGGGGTGGAATGAGCAGTTCTTC
CDR3aa: CASSIGEGWNEQFF

j_gene: TRBJ2-7
d_gene: .
v_gene: TRBV19
abundance: once
CDR3nt: TGTGCCAGTAGTATAGCCCCAGGGTTATCCTACGAGCAGTACTTC
CDR3aa: CASSIAPGLSYEQYF

j_gene: TRBJ2-1
d_gene: .
v_gene: TRBV4-1
abundance: .
CDR3nt: TGCGCCAGCAGCCAAGGCCGGAACGGGTACAATGAGCAGTTCTTC
CDR3aa: CASSQGRNGYNEQFF

j_gene: TRBJ1-1
d_gene: TRBD1
v_gene: TRBV5-4
abundance: .
CDR3nt: TGTGCCAGCAGCCGGGACAGGGGCAACACTGAAGCTTTCTTT
CDR3aa: CASSRDRGNTEAFF

j_gene: TRBJ1-4
d_gene: .
v_gene: TRBV10-1
abundance: .
CDR3nt: TGCGCCAGCAGCGCCGGGACAACTAATGAAAAACTGTTTTTT
CDR3aa: CASSAGTTNEKLFF

j_gene: TRBJ2-1
d_gene: TRBD1
v_gene: TRBV11-2
abundance: .
CDR3nt: TGTGCCAGCAGCAGACAGGGTATCAATGAGCAGTTCTTC
CDR3aa: CASSRQGINEQFF

j_gene: TRBJ2-2
d_gene: TRBD2
v_gene: TRBV5-1
abundance: .
CDR3nt: TGCGCCAGCAGCTTGGAGCAGCGGGGGAACACCGGGGAGCTGTTTTTT
CDR3aa: CASSLEQRGNTGELFF

j_gene: TRBJ1-4
d_gene: .
v_gene: TRBV5-1
abundance: .
CDR3nt: TGCGCCAGCAGCTTGGCCGTAAATACTAATGAAAAACTGTTTTTT
CDR3aa: CASSLAVNTNEKLFF

j_gene: TRBJ2-7
d_gene: .
v_gene: TRBV9
abundance: .
CDR3nt: TGTGCCAGCAGCGTAGGGAGGGGCCCCGGCGAGCAGTACTTC
CDR3aa: CASSVGRGPGEQYF

j_gene: TRBJ2-7
d_gene: TRBD2
v_gene: TRBV18
abundance: once
CDR3nt: TGTGCCAGCTCCCCGGGGACTATTAAACGCGAATGGAGCTCCTACGAGCAGTACTTC
CDR3aa: CASSPGTIKREWSSYEQYF

j_gene: TRBJ1-4
d_gene: .
v_gene: TRBV25-1
abundance: .
CDR3nt: TGTGCCAGCAGTGACAACACCGGGACCCGGAAACTGTTTTTT
CDR3aa: CASSDNTGTRKLFF

j_gene: TRBJ1-2
d_gene: TRBD1
v_gene: TRBV5-6
abundance: few
CDR3nt: TGTGCCAGCAGGTTGGGACAGGGGCATGGCTACACCTTC
CDR3aa: CASRLGQGHGYTF

j_gene: TRBJ1-2
d_gene: .
v_gene: TRBV6-5
abundance: .
CDR3nt: TGTACCAGCAGTTACAGTCGCGACTCGGACTATGGCTACACCTTC
CDR3aa: CTSSYSRDSDYGYTF

j_gene: TRBJ1-5
d_gene: .
v_gene: TRBV2
abundance: .
CDR3nt: TGTGCCAGCAGTGGGGAAGGGACATTGTATAGCAATCAGCCCCAGCATTTT
CDR3aa: CASSGEGTLYSNQPQHF

j_gene: TRBJ2-1
d_gene: .
v_gene: TRBV20-1
abundance: .
CDR3nt: TGCAGTGCACAGACGGGGGATGAGCAGTTCTTC
CDR3aa: CSAQTGDEQFF

j_gene: TRBJ1-4
d_gene: .
v_gene: TRBV6-5
abundance: .
CDR3nt: TGTGCCAGCAGTTTGGGCCTTGGAAGTGAAAAACTGTTTTTT
CDR3aa: CASSLGLGSEKLFF

j_gene: TRBJ1-5
d_gene: TRBD1
v_gene: TRBV7-2
abundance: .
CDR3nt: TGTGCCAGCAGCCATGGACAGGTGTATCAGCCCCAGCATTTT
CDR3aa: CASSHGQVYQPQHF

j_gene: TRBJ2-7
d_gene: TRBD2
v_gene: TRBV30
abundance: .
CDR3nt: TGTGCCTGGACACCAGCGGGAGTTGGGGACGAGCAGTACTTC
CDR3aa: CAWTPAGVGDEQYF

j_gene: TRBJ1-1
d_gene: TRBD1
v_gene: TRBV28
abundance: .
CDR3nt: TGTGCCAGCAGTCCTCCTCGGACAGGCCGTGGGTATACGAACACTGAAGCTTTCTTT
CDR3aa: CASSPPRTGRGYTNTEAFF

j_gene: TRBJ2-5
d_gene: TRBD1
v_gene: TRBV18
abundance: once
CDR3nt: TGTGCCAGCTCTCCAACACCAGGGGGCGAAGAGACCCAGTACTTC
CDR3aa: CASSPTPGGEETQYF

j_gene: TRBJ1-1
d_gene: TRBD1
v_gene: TRBV6-2/TRBV6-3
abundance: .
CDR3nt: TGTGCCAGCAGCAGGACAGGGGAGGTTGAAGCTTTCTTT
CDR3aa: CASSRTGEVEAFF

j_gene: TRBJ1-2
d_gene: TRBD1
v_gene: TRBV29-1
abundance: .
CDR3nt: TGCAGCGTTCCCCTCAACTCCGGACAGGGAGGCGGCTACACCTTC
CDR3aa: CSVPLNSGQGGGYTF

j_gene: TRBJ1-3
d_gene: .
v_gene: TRBV12-3/TRBV12-4
abundance: .
CDR3nt: TGTGCCAGCAGTCGGTCCCGAAACACCATATATTTT
CDR3aa: CASSRSRNTIYF

j_gene: TRBJ1-2
d_gene: .
v_gene: TRBV27
abundance: .
CDR3nt: TGTGCCAGCAGTTTATCCCCGACGGTTTATGGCTACACCTTC
CDR3aa: CASSLSPTVYGYTF

j_gene: TRBJ1-2
d_gene: .
v_gene: TRBV7-9
abundance: once
CDR3nt: TGTGCCAGCAGCCCTCATGGCAATGGCTACACCTTC
CDR3aa: CASSPHGNGYTF

j_gene: TRBJ1-5
d_gene: .
v_gene: TRBV28
abundance: .
CDR3nt: TGTGCCAGCAGTTTACCCCCCGCAGGGGCGGATCAGCCCCAGCATTTT
CDR3aa: CASSLPPAGADQPQHF

j_gene: TRBJ1-2
d_gene: .
v_gene: TRBV28
abundance: .
CDR3nt: TGTGCCAGCAGTTTACGAATCCTTGCCATCTATGGCTACACCTTC
CDR3aa: CASSLRILAIYGYTF

j_gene: TRBJ1-1
d_gene: .
v_gene: TRBV5-6
abundance: .
CDR3nt: TGTGCCAGCAGCTTGGGAGGCGGCAGCGGGTCTTCGAACACTGAAGCTTTCTTT
CDR3aa: CASSLGGGSGSSNTEAFF

j_gene: TRBJ1-1
d_gene: .
v_gene: TRBV7-9
abundance: .
CDR3nt: TGTGCCAGCAGCCTCCGCTCCAGGATGAACACTGAAGCTTTCTTT
CDR3aa: CASSLRSRMNTEAFF

j_gene: TRBJ1-2
d_gene: .
v_gene: TRBV20-1
abundance: .
CDR3nt: TGCAGTGCTAGCAGGAGAGGCTACACCTTC
CDR3aa: CSASRRGYTF

j_gene: TRBJ2-7
d_gene: TRBD1
v_gene: TRBV27
abundance: .
CDR3nt: TGTGCCAGCACCGCCTTGAGAGGGGGCAGGTACGAGCAGTACTTC
CDR3aa: CASTALRGGRYEQYF

j_gene: TRBJ2-5
d_gene: .
v_gene: TRBV10-3
abundance: .
CDR3nt: TGTGCCATCGGGGCCGCAGAGACCCAGTACTTC
CDR3aa: CAIGAAETQYF